This is a list of T cell receptor beta chains from one sample in a study of metastatic and nonmetastatic thyroid tumors. TCRdb re-called the PCR reads through MiXCR. The sample comprises 35,000 to 40,000 clones, roughly 20% of which are singletons, and around 15% rests with the top ten. The sample was blood. Receptors were obtained from a female donor with papillary thyroid cancer or a benign thyroid nodule (not recorded which). Some clones in this sample may be carry-over from other donors' samples. The CDR3 runs from the conserved cysteine through the conserved F or W. Fields, in order: D gene, clone size, J gene, V gene, CDR3 protein, CDR3 DNA. D genes are given only for firm matches. Expanded clones get a size class; other rows say once, few or many, or leave the size out.

.	many	TRBJ1-6	TRBV11-3	CASSSGQGIGNSPLHF	TGTGCCAGCAGCTCCGGGCAGGGGATTGGGAATTCACCCCTCCACTTT
.	few	TRBJ2-5	TRBV2	CASSESEGRGTQYF	TGTGCCAGCAGTGAAAGTGAGGGAAGGGGGACCCAGTACTTC
.	many	TRBJ2-5	TRBV6-1	CASRGWQPQETQYF	TGTGCCTCCCGAGGGTGGCAACCCCAAGAGACCCAGTACTTC
.	.	TRBJ1-1	TRBV5-1	CASILYGNTEAFF	TGCGCCAGCATCTTGTACGGGAACACTGAAGCTTTCTTT
.	many	TRBJ1-6	TRBV2	CASSAAGGTPLHF	TGTGCCAGCAGCGCAGCGGGAGGGACACCCCTCCACTTT
.	many	TRBJ2-3	TRBV25-1	CASSLFFDPESTDTQYF	TGTGCCAGCAGTCTTTTTTTTGACCCCGAGAGCACAGATACGCAGTATTTT
.	many	TRBJ2-4	TRBV19	CASSNPGRTKNIQYF	TGTGCCAGTAGTAATCCAGGCCGGACCAAAAACATTCAGTACTTC
.	once	TRBJ1-2	TRBV7-9	CASSLESRQTYGYTF	TGTGCCAGCAGCTTAGAATCGCGACAGACCTATGGCTACACCTTC
.	few	TRBJ2-6	TRBV27	CASIPLSSGSNVLTF	TGTGCCAGCATCCCCCTGAGCTCTGGGTCCAACGTCCTGACTTTC
TRBD2	once	TRBJ2-5	TRBV3-1	CASSQTQGLSRRTGETQYF	TGTGCCAGCAGCCAAACCCAGGGACTATCGAGGCGTACTGGGGAGACCCAGTACTTC
TRBD1	.	TRBJ1-5	TRBV20-1	CSATTTGRNQPQHF	TGCAGTGCTACCACGACAGGGCGCAATCAGCCCCAGCATTTT
.	few	TRBJ2-7	TRBV7-2	CASSLTGIEQYF	TGTGCCAGCAGCTTAACAGGGATCGAGCAGTACTTC
.	many	TRBJ2-7	TRBV4-2	CASSQARARSSYEQYF	TGTGCCAGCAGCCAAGCTCGAGCGCGAAGCTCCTACGAGCAGTACTTC